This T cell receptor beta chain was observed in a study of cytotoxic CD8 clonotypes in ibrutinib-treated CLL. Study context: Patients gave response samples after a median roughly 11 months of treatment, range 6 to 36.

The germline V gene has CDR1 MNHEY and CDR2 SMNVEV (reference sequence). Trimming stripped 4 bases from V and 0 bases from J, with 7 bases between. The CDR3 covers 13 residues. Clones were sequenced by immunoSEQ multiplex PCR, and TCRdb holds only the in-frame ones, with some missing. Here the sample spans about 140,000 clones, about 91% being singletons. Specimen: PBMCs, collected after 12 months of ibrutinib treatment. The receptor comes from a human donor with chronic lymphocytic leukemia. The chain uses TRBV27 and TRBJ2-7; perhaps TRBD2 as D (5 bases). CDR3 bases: TGTGCCAGCAGTTGGAGGAGCTCCTACGAGCAGTACTTC. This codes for CASSWRSSYEQYF.